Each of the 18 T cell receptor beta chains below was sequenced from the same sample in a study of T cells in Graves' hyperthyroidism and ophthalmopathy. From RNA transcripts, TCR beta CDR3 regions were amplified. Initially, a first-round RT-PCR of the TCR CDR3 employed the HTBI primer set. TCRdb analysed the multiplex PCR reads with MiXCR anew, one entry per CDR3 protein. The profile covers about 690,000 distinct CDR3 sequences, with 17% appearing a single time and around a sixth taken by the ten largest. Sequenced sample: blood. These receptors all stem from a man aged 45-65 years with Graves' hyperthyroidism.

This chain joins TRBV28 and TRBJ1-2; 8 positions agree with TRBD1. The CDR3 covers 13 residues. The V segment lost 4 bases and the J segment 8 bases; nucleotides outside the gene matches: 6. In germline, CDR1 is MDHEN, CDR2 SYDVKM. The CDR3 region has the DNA TGTGCCAGCAGTTCGCCAGGGGGCTTCGGCTACACCTTC. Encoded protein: CASSSPGGFGYTF.

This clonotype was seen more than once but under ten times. The CDR3 region is CATSRDKRKSSYEQYF. For the CDR3, the DNA is TGTGCCACCAGCAGAGATAAGCGGAAAAGCTCCTACGAGCAGTACTTC. The V call is TRBV15, the J call TRBJ2-7, with D perhaps matching TRBD2 (5 bases). The CDR3 consists of 16 residues. CDR1 and CDR2 (germline): LNHNV, YYDKDF (reference sequence). Trimming took 0 bases from V and 0 from J, leaving 12 bases between them.

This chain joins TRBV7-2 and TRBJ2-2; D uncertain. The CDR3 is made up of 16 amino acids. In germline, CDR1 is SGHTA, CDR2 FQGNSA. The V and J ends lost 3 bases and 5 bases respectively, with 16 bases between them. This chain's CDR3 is CASSFSGQVLTGELFF. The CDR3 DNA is TGTGCCAGCAGCTTTTCTGGGCAGGTGTTAACCGGGGAGCTGTTTTTT.

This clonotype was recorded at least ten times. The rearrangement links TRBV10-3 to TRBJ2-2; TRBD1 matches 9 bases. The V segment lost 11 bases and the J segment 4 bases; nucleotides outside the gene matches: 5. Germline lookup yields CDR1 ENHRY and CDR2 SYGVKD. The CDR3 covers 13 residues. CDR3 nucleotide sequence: TGTGCCGTTGGACAGGGGCTCACCGGGGAGCTGTTTTTT. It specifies CAVGQGLTGELFF.

In nucleotides, the CDR3 is TGCAGCGTTGAAGAATCGGAGGGATACGGGGAGCTGTTTTTT. It yields the protein CSVEESEGYGELFF. The V gene is TRBV29-1, the J gene TRBJ2-2; weak D call: TRBD2 (6 bases). The CDR3 loop spans 14 amino acids. The germline gives CDR1 SQVTM, CDR2 ANQGSEA. V was trimmed by 0 bases and J by 7 bases, leaving 12 bases between them.

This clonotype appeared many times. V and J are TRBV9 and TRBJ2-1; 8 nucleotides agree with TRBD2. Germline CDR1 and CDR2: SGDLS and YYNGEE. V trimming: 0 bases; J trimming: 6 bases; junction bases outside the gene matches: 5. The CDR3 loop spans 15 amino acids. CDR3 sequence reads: CASSVAGGPGNEQFF. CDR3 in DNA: TGTGCCAGCAGCGTAGCGGGAGGGCCGGGCAATGAGCAGTTCTTC.

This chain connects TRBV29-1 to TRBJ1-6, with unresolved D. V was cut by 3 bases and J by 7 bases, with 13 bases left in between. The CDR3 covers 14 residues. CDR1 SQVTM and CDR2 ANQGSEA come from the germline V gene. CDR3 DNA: TGCAGCGTTGACTCGGGGTATCCGAATTCACCCCTCCACTTT. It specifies CSVDSGYPNSPLHF.

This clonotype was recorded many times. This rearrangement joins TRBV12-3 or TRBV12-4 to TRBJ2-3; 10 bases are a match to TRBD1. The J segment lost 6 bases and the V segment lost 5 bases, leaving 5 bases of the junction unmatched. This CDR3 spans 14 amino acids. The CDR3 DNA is TGTGCCAGCAGTCCGACAGGGGGCAGGGATACGCAGTATTTT. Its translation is CASSPTGGRDTQYF.

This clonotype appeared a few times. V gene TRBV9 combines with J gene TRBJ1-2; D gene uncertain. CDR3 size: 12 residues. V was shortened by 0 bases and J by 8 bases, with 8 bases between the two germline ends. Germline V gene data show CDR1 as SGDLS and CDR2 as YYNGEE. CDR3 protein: CASSVGVSGYTF. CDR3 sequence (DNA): TGTGCCAGCAGCGTAGGGGTCTCCGGCTACACCTTC.

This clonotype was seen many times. The CDR3 DNA sequence: TGCGCCAGCAGTCCCTTCCAAGCGGGAGAGAAAGATACGCAGTATTTT. It translates to CASSPFQAGEKDTQYF. The chain has TRBV10-2 and TRBJ2-3, with 8 bases lining up with TRBD2. Trimming at V came to 5 bases and at J to 5 bases, leaving 12 bases not matched to a gene. Germline CDR1 is WSHSY and CDR2 is SAAADI. The length of the CDR3 is 16 residues.

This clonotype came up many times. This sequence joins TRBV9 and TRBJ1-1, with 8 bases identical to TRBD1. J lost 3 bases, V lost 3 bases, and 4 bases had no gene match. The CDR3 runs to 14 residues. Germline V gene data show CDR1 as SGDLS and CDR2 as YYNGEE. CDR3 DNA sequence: TGTGCCAGCAGCGCAGGACAGGGCCACACTGAAGCTTTCTTT. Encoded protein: CASSAGQGHTEAFF.

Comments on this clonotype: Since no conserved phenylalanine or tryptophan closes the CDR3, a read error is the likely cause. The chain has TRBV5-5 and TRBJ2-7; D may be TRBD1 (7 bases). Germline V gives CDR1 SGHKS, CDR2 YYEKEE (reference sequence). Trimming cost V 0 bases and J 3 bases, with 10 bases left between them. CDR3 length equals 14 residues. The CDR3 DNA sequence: TGTGCCAGCAGCTTGGTGCAGGGGGGCTACGAGCAGTACTCC. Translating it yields CASSLVQGGYEQYS.

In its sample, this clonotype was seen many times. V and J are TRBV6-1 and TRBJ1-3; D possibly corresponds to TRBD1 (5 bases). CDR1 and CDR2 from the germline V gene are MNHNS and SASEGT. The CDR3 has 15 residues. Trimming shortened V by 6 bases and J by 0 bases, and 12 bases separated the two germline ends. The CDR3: CASSFGHLSGNTIYF. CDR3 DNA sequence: TGTGCCAGCAGCTTTGGACATCTCTCTGGAAACACCATATATTTT.

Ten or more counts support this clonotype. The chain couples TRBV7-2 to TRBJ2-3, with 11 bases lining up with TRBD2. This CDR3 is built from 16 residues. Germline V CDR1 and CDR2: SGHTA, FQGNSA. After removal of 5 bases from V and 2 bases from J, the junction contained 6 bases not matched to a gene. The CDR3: CASSIRTSGFTDTQYF. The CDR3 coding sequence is TGTGCCAGCAGCATAAGGACTAGCGGGTTCACAGATACGCAGTATTTT.

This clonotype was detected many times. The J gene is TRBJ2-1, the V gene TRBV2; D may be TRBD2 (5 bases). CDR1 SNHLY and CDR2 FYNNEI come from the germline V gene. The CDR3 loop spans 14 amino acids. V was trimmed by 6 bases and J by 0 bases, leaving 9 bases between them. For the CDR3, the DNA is TGTGCCAGCAGAGTAGGGAGCTCCTACAATGAGCAGTTCTTC. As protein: CASRVGSSYNEQFF.

In DNA, the CDR3 is TGTGCCAGTGAGGGTTTAACCCGCCAGCCCCAGCATTTT. This encodes CASEGLTRQPQHF. The chain joins TRBV2 to TRBJ1-5; unclear D gene. Between the trimmed V and J ends, which lost 9 bases and 7 bases, there was a span of 16 bases. The CDR3 is made up of 13 amino acids. Germline V gene data show CDR1 as SNHLY and CDR2 as FYNNEI.

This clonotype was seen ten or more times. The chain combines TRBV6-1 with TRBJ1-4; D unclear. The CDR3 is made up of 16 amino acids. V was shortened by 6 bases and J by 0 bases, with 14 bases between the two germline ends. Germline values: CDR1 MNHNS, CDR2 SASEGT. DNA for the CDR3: TGTGCCAGCAGCCCCTTCGTAGTTGCAACTAATGAAAAACTGTTTTTT. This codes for CASSPFVVATNEKLFF.

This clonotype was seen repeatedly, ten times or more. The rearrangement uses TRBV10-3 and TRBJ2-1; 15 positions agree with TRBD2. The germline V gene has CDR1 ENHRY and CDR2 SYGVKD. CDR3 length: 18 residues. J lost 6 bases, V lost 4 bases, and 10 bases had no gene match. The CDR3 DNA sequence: TGTGCCATCAGTGGTCCGGGACTAGCGGGAGGTTTAAGCAATGAGCAGTTCTTC. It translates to CAISGPGLAGGLSNEQFF.